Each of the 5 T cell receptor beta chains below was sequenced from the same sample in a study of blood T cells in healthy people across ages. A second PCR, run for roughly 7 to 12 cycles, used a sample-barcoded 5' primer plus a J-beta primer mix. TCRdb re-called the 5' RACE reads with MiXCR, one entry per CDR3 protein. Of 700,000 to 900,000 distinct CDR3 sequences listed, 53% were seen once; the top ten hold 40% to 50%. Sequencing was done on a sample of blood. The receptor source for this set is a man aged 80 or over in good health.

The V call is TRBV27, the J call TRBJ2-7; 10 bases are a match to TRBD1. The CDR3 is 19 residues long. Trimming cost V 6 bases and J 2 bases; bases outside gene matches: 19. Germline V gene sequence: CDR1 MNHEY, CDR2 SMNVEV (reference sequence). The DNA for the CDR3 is TGTGCCAGCAGCCCTCCCCTTTATAGCGGACAGGGGGATCCCTACGAGCAGTACTTC. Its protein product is CASSPPLYSGQGDPYEQYF.

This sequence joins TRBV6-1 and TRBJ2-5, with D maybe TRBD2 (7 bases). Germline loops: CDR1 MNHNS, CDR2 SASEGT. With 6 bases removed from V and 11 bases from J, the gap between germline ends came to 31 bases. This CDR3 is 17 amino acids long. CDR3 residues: CASRPIGGGSGGNEQYF. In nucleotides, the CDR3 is TGTGCCAGCAGGCCCATAGGGGGAGGGAGTGGAGGCAATGAGCAGTACTTC.

The CDR3 sequence: CSVETGAIGTDTQYF. Here the CDR3 DNA reads TGCAGCGTTGAAACAGGGGCTATTGGCACAGATACGCAGTATTTT. This chain uses TRBV29-1 with TRBJ2-3; TRBD1 aligns across 7 bases. In germline, CDR1 is SQVTM, CDR2 ANQGSEA. This CDR3 region has 15 residues. J gave up 1 base and V 2 bases, and 6 bases lay outside the gene matches.

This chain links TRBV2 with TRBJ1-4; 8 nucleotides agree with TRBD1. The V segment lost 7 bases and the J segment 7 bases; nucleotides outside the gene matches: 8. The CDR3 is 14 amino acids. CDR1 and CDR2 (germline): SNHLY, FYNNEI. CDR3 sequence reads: CASNVRGLSEKLFF. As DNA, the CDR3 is TGTGCCAGCAATGTCAGGGGGCTTAGTGAAAAACTGTTTTTT.

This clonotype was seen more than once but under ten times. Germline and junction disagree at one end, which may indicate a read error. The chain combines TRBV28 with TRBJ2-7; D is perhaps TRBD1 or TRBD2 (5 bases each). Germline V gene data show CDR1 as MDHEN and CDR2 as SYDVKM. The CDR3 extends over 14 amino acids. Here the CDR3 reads CASSLQGPPYEQYF. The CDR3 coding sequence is TGTGCCAGCAGTTTGCAGGGACCTCCCTATGAGCAGTACTTC.